The clone carrying this T cell receptor (beta chain) was seen just once. Antigen specificity is unknown. This entry belongs to a study of cytomegalovirus exposure and HLA in healthy donors. PCR used 60 Vbeta primers and 13 Jbeta primers. Here immunoSEQ multiplex PCR was the method, and the copy in TCRdb shows in-frame clones only, minus some. The sample lists 140,000 to 150,000 clones; 75% were seen once. The study's findings and limits: Previously analyzed data showed that most TCR beta V segments were productive at a frequency of about 90% or about 30%.

The CDR3 spans 16 residues. Trimming removed 6 bases from V and 0 bases from J; junction bases left unmatched: 9. The V gene's germline CDR1 is MDHEN and CDR2 SYDVKM. Source material: PBMCs. The sequence came from a man aged 30 to 45 in good health and CMV-seronegative. The chain carries TRBV28 and TRBJ2-5, with TRBD1 matching over 8 bases. The CDR3 region has the DNA TGTGCCAGCAGCTCTAGGACAGGGTATTACCAAGAGACCCAGTACTTC. Amino acid sequence: CASSSRTGYYQETQYF.